The sequence of this T cell receptor beta chain was determined in a study of shared clonotypes between healthy human individuals. Whole-study findings and limits: It was observed that about 5% of naive CD4 clonotypes were shared across several donors.

V was cut by 3 bases and J by 0 bases, with 12 bases left in between. CDR1 is MDHEN and CDR2 is SYDVKM in the germline V gene. This CDR3 contains 15 residues. Sequenced by immunoSEQ multiplex PCR; TCRdb stores in-frame clones only, minus some. The sample carries 2 million to 2.5 million clones, roughly 92% recorded once. In the case of this clone: Its antigen is currently unknown.

CD4+ cell separation produced CD45RA+ naive and CD45RA-negative memory subsets. The specimen sequenced was naive CD4+ T cells from PBMCs. Subset of the sample: CD45RA+ positively selected. The clonotype comes from a man aged 18-30 years in good health. Some clones in this sample may be carry-over from other donors' samples. V gene TRBV28 combines with J gene TRBJ2-7; D gene ambiguous. CDR3 DNA sequence: TGTGCCAGCAGTTTGGGTGGAATGAGCTCCTACGAGCAGTACTTC. Amino acids: CASSLGGMSSYEQYF.